These T cell receptor beta chains were read from a single sample in a study of spatial heterogeneity in lung cancer. TCRdb processed the 5' RACE reads anew with MiXCR; each CDR3 protein has one entry. The table includes some 100,000 distinct CDR3 sequences, approximately 8.2% detected once. Sequencing used PBMCs, obtained at surgery. The receptors stem from a male donor with early-stage non-small cell lung cancer. The CDR3 runs from the conserved cysteine through the conserved F or W. Each record gives: clone size, V gene, J gene, D gene, CDR3 protein, CDR3 DNA. D genes are given only for firm matches. Clone size is given for some rows only: seen once, a few or many times, or a class if the clone is expanded.

clone size: many
V gene: TRBV27
J gene: TRBJ2-1
D gene: NA
CDR3 protein: CASSLSYYNEQFF
CDR3 DNA: TGTGCCAGCAGTTTGAGTTACTACAATGAGCAGTTCTTC

clone size: many
V gene: TRBV29-1
J gene: TRBJ2-2
D gene: NA
CDR3 protein: CSVWGSTGELFF
CDR3 DNA: TGCAGCGTTTGGGGGAGCACCGGGGAGCTGTTTTTT

clone size: NA
V gene: TRBV5-1
J gene: TRBJ2-2
D gene: NA
CDR3 protein: CASSSSSVSNTGELFF
CDR3 DNA: TGCGCCAGCAGCTCGTCTAGCGTATCGAACACCGGGGAGCTGTTTTTT

clone size: many
V gene: TRBV28
J gene: TRBJ2-1
D gene: NA
CDR3 protein: CASTKLYNEQFF
CDR3 DNA: TGTGCCAGCACCAAATTATACAATGAGCAGTTCTTC

clone size: many
V gene: TRBV19
J gene: TRBJ1-5
D gene: TRBD1
CDR3 protein: CASSIKGTESNQPQHF
CDR3 DNA: TGTGCCAGTAGTATAAAAGGGACAGAAAGCAATCAGCCCCAGCATTTT

clone size: many
V gene: TRBV29-1
J gene: TRBJ2-3
D gene: NA
CDR3 protein: CSSDTDTQYF
CDR3 DNA: TGCAGCAGCGACACAGATACGCAGTATTTT

clone size: few
V gene: TRBV4-3
J gene: TRBJ2-7
D gene: NA
CDR3 protein: CASSQDGRDLEQYF
CDR3 DNA: TGCGCCAGCAGCCAAGATGGCAGGGATTTAGAGCAGTACTTC

clone size: few
V gene: TRBV7-8
J gene: TRBJ1-5
D gene: NA
CDR3 protein: CASSIDRPNQPQHF
CDR3 DNA: TGTGCCAGCAGCATAGACAGGCCTAATCAGCCCCAGCATTTT

clone size: NA
V gene: TRBV3-1
J gene: TRBJ1-1
D gene: TRBD1
CDR3 protein: CASTAGTANTEAFF
CDR3 DNA: TGTGCCAGCACCGCCGGGACAGCGAACACTGAAGCTTTCTTT

clone size: many
V gene: TRBV2
J gene: TRBJ2-7
D gene: TRBD2
CDR3 protein: CASSELLAGGPYEQYF
CDR3 DNA: TGTGCCAGCAGTGAACTACTAGCGGGGGGACCCTACGAGCAGTACTTC

clone size: many
V gene: TRBV9
J gene: TRBJ2-1
D gene: TRBD1
CDR3 protein: CASSPGGASYNEQFF
CDR3 DNA: TGTGCCAGCTCGCCAGGGGGCGCGTCCTACAATGAGCAGTTCTTC